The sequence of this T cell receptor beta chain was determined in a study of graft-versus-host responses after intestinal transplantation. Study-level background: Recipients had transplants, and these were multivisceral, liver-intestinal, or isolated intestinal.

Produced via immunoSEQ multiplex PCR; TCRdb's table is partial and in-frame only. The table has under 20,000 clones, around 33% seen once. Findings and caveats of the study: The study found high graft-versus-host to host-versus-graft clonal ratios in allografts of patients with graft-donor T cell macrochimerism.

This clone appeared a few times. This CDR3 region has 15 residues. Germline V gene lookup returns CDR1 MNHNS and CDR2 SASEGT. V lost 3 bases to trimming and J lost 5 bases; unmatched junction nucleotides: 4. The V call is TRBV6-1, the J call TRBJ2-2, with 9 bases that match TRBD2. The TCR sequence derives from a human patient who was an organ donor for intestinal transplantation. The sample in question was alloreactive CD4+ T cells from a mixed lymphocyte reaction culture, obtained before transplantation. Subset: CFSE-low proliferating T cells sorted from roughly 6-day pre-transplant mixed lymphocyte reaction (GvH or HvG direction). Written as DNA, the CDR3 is TGTGCCAGCAGTGAGCGGGAGGGTCGAACCGGGGAGCTGTTTTTT. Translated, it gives CASSEREGRTGELFF.